This T cell receptor beta chain originates from a study of post-analysis software for immune sequencing data. Germline CDR1 reads KGHDR; CDR2 reads SFDVKD. Deletions cut 9 bases from V and 3 bases from J, with 14 bases between. The CDR3 sequence is 13 residues long. On this clonotype: Its antigen is undetermined.

Study results and caveats: Roughly five TRBV segments appeared more often in patients than in controls, and TRBV5-6, TRBV5-1 and TRBV20-1 were among these.

Unique molecular identifiers tagged the TCR beta cDNA libraries. TCRdb redid the calling of the PCR reads with MiXCR, one entry per CDR3 protein. The sample includes approximately 400,000 distinct CDR3 sequences, less than 40% of them seen just once. Material for sequencing was blood. The V gene is TRBV24-1, the J gene TRBJ2-7, with D possibly matching TRBD1 (5 bases). This clonotype was sampled from a girl aged 10 to 17 with multiple sclerosis. This CDR3 is CATPGNRYYEQYF. The DNA of the CDR3 is TGTGCCACCCCAGGGAATCGCTACTACGAGCAGTACTTC.